The 9 T cell receptor beta chains reported below all come from one sample, sequenced in a study of Ad26.COV2.S vaccination and SARS-CoV-2 variants. TCRdb keeps only in-frame clones here, not all; method: immunoSEQ multiplex PCR. In the table there are more than 85,000 clones, around three quarters of which are singletons. The source was peripheral blood, collected after recovery from COVID-19. These receptors originate from a human donor who had recovered from COVID-19.

The chain is built from TRBV6-2 or TRBV6-3 and TRBJ2-5; 12 bases match TRBD2. V shed 4 bases, J shed 5 bases, and the junction held 11 bases outside the gene matches. CDR1 and CDR2 from the germline V gene are MNHEY and SVGEGT. This CDR3 is 17 amino acids long. The DNA for the CDR3 is TGTGCCAGCAGTTCCCTACTAGCGGGGGGTGAGGATGAGACCCAGTACTTC. Protein product: CASSSLLAGGEDETQYF.

The J gene is TRBJ2-5, the V gene TRBV6-6, with TRBD1 as a possible D gene (6 bases). Trimming took 2 bases from V and 2 from J, leaving 9 bases between them. The germline V gene encodes CDR1 MNHNY and CDR2 SVGAGI (reference sequence). The CDR3 consists of 14 residues. In DNA, the CDR3 is TGTGCCAGCAGTTACCCGGGACAACAAGAGACCCAGTACTTC. Translating gives CASSYPGQQETQYF.

The table lists this clone with a few counts. This chain connects TRBV27 to TRBJ2-3; maybe TRBD2 (6 bases). Germline-derived CDR1 and CDR2 are MNHEY and SMNVEV (reference sequence). Trimming shortened V by 10 bases and J by 1 base, and 12 bases separated the two germline ends. The CDR3 is 13 residues long. As DNA, the CDR3 is TGTGCCACTTCAAGGAGGGGCACAGATACGCAGTATTTT. Its protein product is CATSRRGTDTQYF.

The chain combines TRBV4-1 with TRBJ1-1; D remains unclear. V lost 4 bases to trimming and J lost 0 bases, with 6 bases between them. Germline V lookup: CDR1 MGHRA, CDR2 YSYEKL. The CDR3 extends over 13 amino acids. DNA of the CDR3: TGCGCCAGCAGCCGTACACTGAACACTGAAGCTTTCTTT. As protein: CASSRTLNTEAFF.

The gene calls are TRBV5-4 and TRBJ2-3; tentative D call: TRBD1 (6 bases). Germline CDR1 and CDR2: SGHNT and YYREEE (reference sequence). CDR3 length: 16 amino acids. Between the trimmed V and J ends, which lost 2 bases and 1 base, there was a span of 14 bases. The CDR3 sequence is CASSLRQAGGTDTQYF. CDR3 coding DNA: TGTGCCAGCAGCTTACGACAGGCAGGGGGCACAGATACGCAGTATTTT.

The chain combines TRBV4-3 with TRBJ1-3; D unclear. The CDR3 sequence is 15 residues long. Trimming removed 1 base from V and 4 bases from J, with 11 bases in between. Per germline, CDR1 LGHNA and CDR2 YSLEER. The CDR3, as DNA: TGCGCCAGCAGCCAAGGGGCAGGAGGGGGAAACACCATATATTTT. This codes for CASSQGAGGGNTIYF.

The rearrangement uses TRBV4-2 and TRBJ1-6, with D perhaps TRBD1 (6 bases). Germline V gene data show CDR1 as LGHNA and CDR2 as YNFKEQ. V lost 2 bases, J lost 7 bases, and 18 bases lay in between. This CDR3 is built from 17 residues. CDR3 sequence reads: CASSQNPGGQSNSPLHF. The CDR3 DNA reads TGTGCCAGCAGCCAAAACCCCGGGGGGCAGAGCAATTCACCCCTCCACTTT.

This clone was observed a handful of times. The genes are TRBV7-6 and TRBJ2-1, with TRBD2 matching over 7 bases. The CDR3 runs to 16 residues. Germline lookup yields CDR1 SGHVS and CDR2 FNYEAQ. Trimming cost V 5 bases and J 2 bases; bases outside gene matches: 9. The CDR3 here is CASSLARGGTYNEQFF. The CDR3 DNA sequence: TGTGCCAGCAGCCTGGCACGCGGGGGAACCTACAATGAGCAGTTCTTC.

The J gene is TRBJ1-2, the V gene TRBV3-1 (or the pseudogene TRBV3-2), with 7 bases fitting TRBD1. Germline V gene data show CDR1 as LGHDT and CDR2 as YNNKEL (reference sequence). The CDR3 loop spans 14 amino acids. Unmatched junction bases numbered 1, after V lost 0 bases and J lost 3 bases. The chain's CDR3 is CASSQDTGDYGYTF. The CDR3 nucleotides read TGTGCCAGCAGCCAAGATACAGGGGACTATGGCTACACCTTC.